This entry lists 23 T cell receptor beta chains sequenced from one sample in a study of human T cells and chemical hapten exposure. TCRdb reprocessed the RACE reads with MiXCR, giving one entry per CDR3 protein. Among 380,000 or so distinct CDR3 sequences, approximately 5.8% were seen once, and the ten largest hold approximately 8.2%. As to time point: pre-sensitization, week 0. Treatment indicated: therapeutic diphenylcyclopropenone sensitization with weekly scalp DPC. The sequencing here drew on whole blood, taken in connection with sensitization to the hapten diphenylcyclopropenone (DPC). Every receptor here comes from a young woman with alopecia areata. Some clones in this sample may be carry-over from other donors' samples.

The chain couples TRBV6-5 to TRBJ2-7; 10 positions agree with TRBD1. Per the germline V gene, CDR1 is MNHEY and CDR2 is SVGAGI. V shed 5 bases and J 7 bases; nucleotides not matched to a gene: 5. This CDR3 is 13 amino acids long. The DNA for the CDR3 is TGTGCCAGCAGTAGGGACAGGGGTACTGAGCAGTACTTC. This encodes CASSRDRGTEQYF.

This clonotype turned up a few times. The chain links TRBV7-9 to TRBJ1-1, with 7 bases lining up with TRBD1. This CDR3 has 13 residues. The V gene end was trimmed by 5 bases and the J gene end by 8 bases; junction bases not matched to a gene: 8. Looked up from germline, CDR1 is SEHNR and CDR2 is FQNEAQ (reference sequence). The CDR3 nucleotides are TGTGCCAGCAGCCTGGAGACAGGGACCGAAGCTTTCTTT. Its protein product is CASSLETGTEAFF.

This clonotype was seen a few times. The V and J genes are TRBV20-1 and TRBJ2-2; 8 bases line up with TRBD2. This CDR3 spans 19 amino acids. The germline gives CDR1 DFQATT, CDR2 SNEGSKA (reference sequence). V lost 0 bases to trimming and J lost 2 bases; unmatched junction nucleotides: 14. This chain's CDR3 is CSARDAGGGPYLNTGELFF. The CDR3 DNA reads TGCAGTGCTAGAGATGCCGGCGGGGGGCCCTATCTTAACACCGGGGAGCTGTTTTTT.

This clonotype was detected many times. This sequence joins TRBV9 and TRBJ2-3, with 10 bases aligning to TRBD1. Germline lookup yields CDR1 SGDLS and CDR2 YYNGEE. Trimming removed 2 bases from V and 7 bases from J; junction bases left unmatched: 7. The CDR3 totals 15 residues. CDR3 residues: CASSVQTGGVYTQYF. As DNA, the CDR3 is TGTGCCAGCAGCGTTCAGACAGGGGGCGTATATACGCAGTATTTT.

This clonotype occurred a few times. V and J are TRBV20-1 and TRBJ2-5, with unresolved D. Trimming stripped 0 bases from V and 4 bases from J, with 9 bases between. The V gene's germline CDR1 is DFQATT and CDR2 SNEGSKA (reference sequence). The CDR3 is 13 amino acids. CDR3 DNA sequence: TGCAGTGCTAGAGACTGGGCGGCAGAGACCCAGTACTTC. Translation gives CSARDWAAETQYF.

V gene TRBV9 combines with J gene TRBJ2-5, with 11 bases matching TRBD2. Germline CDR1 SGDLS, CDR2 YYNGEE. V was clipped by 7 bases and J by 3 bases; unmatched bases: 5. There are 14 residues in the CDR3. CDR3: CASSTSGVKETQYF. CDR3 bases: TGTGCCAGCTCGACTAGCGGGGTGAAAGAGACCCAGTACTTC.

This clonotype was detected many times. The junction departs from germline at one end; a sequencing error may be responsible. The chain links TRBV7-3 to TRBJ2-5; no reliable D call. The CDR3 totals 15 residues. Germline-derived CDR1 and CDR2 are SGHTA and FQGTGA. The CDR3 protein is CASSFLGPSQGTQYF. Written as DNA, the CDR3 is TGTGCCAGCAGCTTCTTAGGACCCAGCCAAGGGACCCAGTACTTC.

At least ten counts were recorded for this clonotype. This sequence joins TRBV12-3 or TRBV12-4 and TRBJ2-3, with 11 bases matching TRBD2. With 4 bases clipped from V and 3 bases from J, the junction kept 3 bases outside the gene matches. This CDR3 has 15 amino acids. The CDR3 sequence: CASSSTSGGTDTQYF. The CDR3 DNA is TGTGCCAGCAGTTCCACTAGCGGGGGTACAGATACGCAGTATTTT.

With regard to this clonotype: The junction shows a germline mismatch at one end, possibly a read error. CDR3 coding DNA: TGTGCCAGCAGCTTAGTGACAGCCGCCGTGGGATTT. Translating gives CASSLVTAAVGF. The chain has TRBV7-9 and TRBJ1-3, with D perhaps matching TRBD1 (5 bases). The CDR3 length is 12 residues. Germline V CDR1 and CDR2: SEHNR, FQNEAQ (reference sequence).

This clonotype was observed at least ten times. The rearrangement uses TRBV7-2 and TRBJ2-3; 12 bases match TRBD2. Germline CDR1 is SGHTA and CDR2 is FQGNSA. V lost 1 base and J lost 2; bases outside the gene matches: 4. CDR3 length: 17 residues. The CDR3 is CASSLDGLAGITDTQYF. Written as DNA, the CDR3 is TGTGCCAGCAGCTTAGATGGACTAGCGGGGATCACAGATACGCAGTATTTT.

This clonotype was picked up a small number of times. The chain couples TRBV20-1 to TRBJ2-3, with 10 bases aligning to TRBD1. After removal of 6 bases from V and 2 bases from J, the junction contained 5 bases not matched to a gene. Germline CDR1 DFQATT, CDR2 SNEGSKA (reference sequence). This CDR3 has 14 residues. The CDR3 nucleotides read TGCAGTGCGAGACAGGGGGCCCCCACAGATACGCAGTATTTT. It translates to CSARQGAPTDTQYF.

The V gene is TRBV5-1, the J gene TRBJ1-1, with D possibly TRBD1 on 6 matching bases. V lost 4 bases and J 0 bases, leaving 22 bases between the germline ends. The CDR3 spans 18 residues. CDR1 SGHRS and CDR2 YFSETQ come from the germline V gene. This chain's CDR3 is CASSPTPGGGTLNTEAFF. CDR3 in DNA: TGCGCCAGCAGCCCGACTCCAGGAGGGGGTACTCTGAACACTGAAGCTTTCTTT.

This clonotype was found many times. J is TRBJ1-1 and V is TRBV28; 12 nucleotides align to TRBD1. The CDR3 consists of 17 residues. Trimming removed 7 bases from V and 6 bases from J; junction bases left unmatched: 15. Germline V gene sequence: CDR1 MDHEN, CDR2 SYDVKM. CDR3 DNA sequence: TGTGCCAGCATCTCCGGATGGGGGGACAGGGGGCTATCTGAAGCTTTCTTT. It translates to CASISGWGDRGLSEAFF.

This clonotype has a count of ten or more. V gene TRBV20-1 combines with J gene TRBJ2-2; D is possibly TRBD1 or TRBD2 (5 bases each). Trimming left V 0 bases short and J 2 bases short, with 10 bases between. This CDR3 region has 15 residues. Germline CDR1 is DFQATT and CDR2 is SNEGSKA (reference sequence). The CDR3 spells CSARDGTYNTGELFF. The CDR3 bases are TGCAGTGCTAGAGATGGGACCTACAACACCGGGGAGCTGTTTTTT.

The V gene is TRBV5-1, the J gene TRBJ1-4; D is ambiguous. With 0 bases removed from V and 0 bases from J, the gap between germline ends came to 6 bases. The CDR3 runs to 15 residues. The V gene's germline CDR1 is SGHRS and CDR2 YFSETQ. The CDR3 here is CASSLGLSTNEKLFF. The DNA for the CDR3 is TGCGCCAGCAGCTTGGGACTGTCAACTAATGAAAAACTGTTTTTT.

The CDR3 sequence is CASTLLAGGHQETQYF. CDR3 nucleotides: TGTGCCAGCACCTTACTAGCGGGGGGCCACCAAGAGACCCAGTACTTC. V gene TRBV12-3 or TRBV12-4 combines with J gene TRBJ2-5; 12 bases align to TRBD2. V dropped 7 bases and J dropped 0; count of bases not matched to a gene: 6. This CDR3 has 16 residues.

This clonotype was seen repeatedly, ten times or more. The chain is built from TRBV6-5 and TRBJ1-2; D possibly corresponds to TRBD1 (6 bases). CDR1 and CDR2 from the germline V gene are MNHEY and SVGAGI. The CDR3 length is 14 residues. V was trimmed by 6 bases and J by 4 bases, leaving 15 bases between them. The CDR3: CASRPQTGVYGYTF. Written as DNA, the CDR3 is TGTGCCAGCAGACCCCAGACAGGTGTCTATGGCTACACCTTC.

This clonotype showed up just a few times. The chain employs TRBV20-1 and TRBJ2-4; D possibly matches TRBD1 or TRBD2 (6 bases each). The CDR3 covers 13 residues. Germline V gene sequence: CDR1 DFQATT, CDR2 SNEGSKA (reference sequence). CDR3 DNA: TGCAAAGGGGGGAGAACGGCCAAAAACATTCAGTACTTC. It encodes CKGGRTAKNIQYF.

This clonotype was recorded only once. The gene calls are TRBV19 and TRBJ2-1, with D possibly TRBD2 on 5 matching bases. Trimming took off 1 base at V and 9 bases at J, with 13 bases between the two ends. The length of the CDR3 is 14 residues. Germline CDR1 and CDR2: LNHDA and SQIVND (reference sequence). The CDR3 nucleotides read TGTGCCAGTAGTATAGCTGAGGGCGGCGGTGAGCAGTTCTTC. It encodes CASSIAEGGGEQFF. Looking up the rest from reference TRBV19 and TRBJ2-1 gives the full variable domain: DGGITQSPKYLFRKEGQNVTLSCEQNLNHDAMYWYRQDPGQGLRLIYYSQIVNDFQKGDIAEGYSVSREKKESFPLTVTSAQKNPTAFYLCASSIAEGGGEQFFGPGTRLTVL.

The CDR3 DNA follows: TGTGCCAGCTCAACACAGGGGACGAACACCGGGGAGCTGTTTTTT. Amino acids: CASSTQGTNTGELFF. V and J are TRBV18 and TRBJ2-2; the match to TRBD1 covers 7 bases. The CDR3 runs 15 residues. CDR1 is KGHSH, CDR2 LQKENI, per germline. V gave up 5 bases and J gave up 0 bases; unmatched junction bases: 3.

This clonotype appeared a few times. This rearrangement joins TRBV4-2 to TRBJ2-3, with D possibly TRBD2 on 5 matching bases. Germline CDR1 and CDR2: LGHNA and YNFKEQ. V was shortened by 2 bases and J by 4 bases, with 13 bases between the two germline ends. The CDR3 loop spans 15 amino acids. CDR3 sequence (DNA): TGTGCCAGCAGCCAAAACCCCGAACTAGCAGATACGCAGTATTTT. Translating gives CASSQNPELADTQYF.

This chain connects TRBV12-3 or TRBV12-4 to TRBJ2-1; 7 nucleotides line up with TRBD1. After removal of 6 bases from V and 4 bases from J, the junction contained 12 bases not matched to a gene. This CDR3 region has 16 residues. CDR3 residues: CASSPMPQGVYNEQFF. The CDR3 DNA reads as TGTGCCAGCAGCCCCATGCCGCAGGGGGTGTACAATGAGCAGTTCTTC.

Here the CDR3 DNA reads TGTGCCAGCAGCCCCCGGGACCTCGGCACAGATACGCAGTATTTT. This encodes CASSPRDLGTDTQYF. This chain links TRBV7-2 with TRBJ2-3, with D possibly called TRBD1 or TRBD2 (5 bases each). Trimming pared 5 bases from V and 1 base from J, leaving 13 bases between. Germline assignment: CDR1 SGHTA and CDR2 FQGNSA. The length of the CDR3 is 15 residues.